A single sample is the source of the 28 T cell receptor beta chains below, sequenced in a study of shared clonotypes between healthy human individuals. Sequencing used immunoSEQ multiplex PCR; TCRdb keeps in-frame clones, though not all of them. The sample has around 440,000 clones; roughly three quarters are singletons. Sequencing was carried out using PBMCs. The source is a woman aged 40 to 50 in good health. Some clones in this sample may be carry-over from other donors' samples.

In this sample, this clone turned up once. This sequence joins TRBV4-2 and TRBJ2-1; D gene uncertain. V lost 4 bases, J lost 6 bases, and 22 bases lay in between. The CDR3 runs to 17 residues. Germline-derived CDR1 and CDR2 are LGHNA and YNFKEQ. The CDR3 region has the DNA TGTGCCAGCAGCCCCAAGGAATCGGTCGAGCTTATCAATGAGCAGTTCTTC. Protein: CASSPKESVELINEQFF.

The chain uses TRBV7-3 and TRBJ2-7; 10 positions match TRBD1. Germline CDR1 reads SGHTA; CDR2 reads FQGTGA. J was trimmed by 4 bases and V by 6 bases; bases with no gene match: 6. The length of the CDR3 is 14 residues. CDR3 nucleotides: TGTGCCAGCAGGGAACGGGACAGGGGTTACGAGCAGTACTTC. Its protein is CASRERDRGYEQYF.

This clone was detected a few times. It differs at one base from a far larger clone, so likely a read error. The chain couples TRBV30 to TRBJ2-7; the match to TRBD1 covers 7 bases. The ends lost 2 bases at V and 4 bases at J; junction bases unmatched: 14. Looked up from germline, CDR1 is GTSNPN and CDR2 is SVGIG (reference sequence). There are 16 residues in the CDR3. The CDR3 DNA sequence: TGTGCCTGGAGTCCCCCGGCAGGGGGAATGGGTTACGAGCAGTACTTC. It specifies CAWSPPAGGMGYEQYF.

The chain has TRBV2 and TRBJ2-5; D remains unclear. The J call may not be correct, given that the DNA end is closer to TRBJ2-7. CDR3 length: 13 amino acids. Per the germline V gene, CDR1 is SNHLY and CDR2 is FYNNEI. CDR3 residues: CASSVGNSYEQYF. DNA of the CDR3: TGTGCCAGCAGTGTAGGAAACTCCTACGAGCAGTACTTC.

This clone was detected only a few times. The CDR3 reads CASSQDYSTEQYF. The DNA for the CDR3 is TGCGCCAGCAGCCAAGATTACAGCACCGAGCAGTACTTC. The chain couples TRBV4-3 to TRBJ2-7, with unresolved D. There are 13 residues in the CDR3. Between the trimmed V and J ends, which lost 0 bases and 6 bases, there was a span of 9 bases. Germline assignment: CDR1 LGHNA and CDR2 YSLEER.

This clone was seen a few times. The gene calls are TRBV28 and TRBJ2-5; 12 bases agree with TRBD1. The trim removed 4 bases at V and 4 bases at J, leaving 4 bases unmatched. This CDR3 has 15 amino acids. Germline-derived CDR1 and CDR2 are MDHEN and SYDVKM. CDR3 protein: CASSSGQGARETQYF. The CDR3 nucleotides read TGTGCCAGCAGTTCGGGACAGGGGGCGAGAGAGACCCAGTACTTC. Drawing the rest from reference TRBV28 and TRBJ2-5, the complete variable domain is DVKVTQSSRYLVKRTGEKVFLECVQDMDHENMFWYRQDPGLGLRLIYFSYDVKMKEKGDIPEGYSVSREKKERFSLILESASTNQTSMYLCASSSGQGARETQYFGPGTRLLVL.

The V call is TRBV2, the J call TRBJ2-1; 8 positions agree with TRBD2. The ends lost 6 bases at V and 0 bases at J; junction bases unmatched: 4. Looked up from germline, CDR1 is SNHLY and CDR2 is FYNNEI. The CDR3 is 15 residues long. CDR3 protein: CASSEREPSYNEQFF. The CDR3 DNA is TGTGCCAGCAGCGAGCGGGAGCCCTCCTACAATGAGCAGTTCTTC.

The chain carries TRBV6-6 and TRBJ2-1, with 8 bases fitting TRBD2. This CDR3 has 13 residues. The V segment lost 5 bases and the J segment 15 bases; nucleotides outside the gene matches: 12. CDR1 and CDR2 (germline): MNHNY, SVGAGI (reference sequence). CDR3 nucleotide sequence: TGTGCCAGCAGTCCCAACACTAGCGGTCTCAGGTTCTTC. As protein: CASSPNTSGLRFF.

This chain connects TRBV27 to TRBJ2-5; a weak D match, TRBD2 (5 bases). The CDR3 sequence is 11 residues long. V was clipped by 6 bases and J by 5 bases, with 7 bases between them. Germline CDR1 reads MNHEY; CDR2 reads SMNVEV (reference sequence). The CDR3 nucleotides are TGTGCCAGCAGGAGGGCGGAGACCCAGTACTTC. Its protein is CASRRAETQYF.

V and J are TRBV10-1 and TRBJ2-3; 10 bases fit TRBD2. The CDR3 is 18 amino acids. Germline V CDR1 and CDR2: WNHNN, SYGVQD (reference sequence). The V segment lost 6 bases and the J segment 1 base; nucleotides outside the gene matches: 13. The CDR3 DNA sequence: TGCGCCAGCAGACTCCTAGCGGGAGAGGGACTACGCACAGATACGCAGTATTTT. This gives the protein CASRLLAGEGLRTDTQYF.

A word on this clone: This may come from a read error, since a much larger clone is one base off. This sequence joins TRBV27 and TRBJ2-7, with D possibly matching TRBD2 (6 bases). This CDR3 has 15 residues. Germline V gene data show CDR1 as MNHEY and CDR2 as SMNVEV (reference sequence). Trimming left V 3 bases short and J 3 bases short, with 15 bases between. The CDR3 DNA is TGTGCCAGCAGTTTTAGTAGCGGAAGGAGCTACGAGCAGTACTTC. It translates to CASSFSSGRSYEQYF.

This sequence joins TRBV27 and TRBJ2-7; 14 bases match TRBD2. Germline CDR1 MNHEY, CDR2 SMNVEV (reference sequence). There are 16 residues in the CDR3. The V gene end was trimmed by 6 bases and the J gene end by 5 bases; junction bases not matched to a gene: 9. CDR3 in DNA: TGTGCCAGCAGGGGGACTAGCGGGAGTCGGGTGCACGAGCAGTACTTC. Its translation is CASRGTSGSRVHEQYF.

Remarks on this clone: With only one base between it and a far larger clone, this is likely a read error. The CDR3 reads CASSQVWGSGANVLTF. The CDR3 coding sequence is TGTGCCAGCAGCCAAGTATGGGGGTCAGGGGCCAACGTCCTGACTTTC. The chain is built from TRBV4-2 and TRBJ2-6, with D perhaps TRBD1 or TRBD2 (5 bases each). Trimming cost V 1 base and J 4 bases, with 11 bases left between them. Germline V gene sequence: CDR1 LGHNA, CDR2 YNFKEQ. The CDR3 covers 16 residues.

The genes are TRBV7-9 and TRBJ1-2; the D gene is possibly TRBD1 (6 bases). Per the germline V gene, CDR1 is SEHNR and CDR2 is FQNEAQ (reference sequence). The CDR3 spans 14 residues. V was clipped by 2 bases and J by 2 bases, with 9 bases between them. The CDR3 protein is CASSLTQGNYGYTF. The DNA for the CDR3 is TGTGCCAGCAGCTTAACTCAGGGGAACTATGGCTACACCTTC.

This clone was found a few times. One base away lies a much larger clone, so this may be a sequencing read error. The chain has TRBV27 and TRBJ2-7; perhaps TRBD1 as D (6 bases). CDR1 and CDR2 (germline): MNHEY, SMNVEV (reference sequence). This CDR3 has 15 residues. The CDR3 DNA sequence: TGTGCCGGCAGTAAAAGGGACAAGGGCGCCTACGAGCAGTACTTC. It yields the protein CAGSKRDKGAYEQYF.

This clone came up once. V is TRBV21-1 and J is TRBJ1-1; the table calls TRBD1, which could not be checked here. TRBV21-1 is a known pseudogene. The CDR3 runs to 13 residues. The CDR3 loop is CASSKGADTEAFF. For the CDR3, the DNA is TGTGCCAGCAGCAAGGGGGCGGACACTGAAGCTTTCTTT.

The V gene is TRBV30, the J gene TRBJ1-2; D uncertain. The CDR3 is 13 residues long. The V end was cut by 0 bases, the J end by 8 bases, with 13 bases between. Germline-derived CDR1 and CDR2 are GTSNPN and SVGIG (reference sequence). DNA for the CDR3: TGTGCCTGGAGTGTAATAGGATTCGGGGGCTACACCTTC. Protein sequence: CAWSVIGFGGYTF.

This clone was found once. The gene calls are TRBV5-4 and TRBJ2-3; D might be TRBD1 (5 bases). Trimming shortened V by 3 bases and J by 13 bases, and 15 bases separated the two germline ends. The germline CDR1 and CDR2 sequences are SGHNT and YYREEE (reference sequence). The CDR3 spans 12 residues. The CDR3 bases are TGTGCCAGCAGCTCCGCCCTGGGGCGGAAGTATTTT. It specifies CASSSALGRKYF.

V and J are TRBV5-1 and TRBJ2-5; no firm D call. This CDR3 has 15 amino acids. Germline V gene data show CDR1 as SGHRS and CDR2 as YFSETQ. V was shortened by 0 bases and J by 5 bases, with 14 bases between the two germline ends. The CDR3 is CASSLELGSVETQYF. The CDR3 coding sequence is TGCGCCAGCAGCTTGGAATTGGGGTCAGTGGAGACCCAGTACTTC.

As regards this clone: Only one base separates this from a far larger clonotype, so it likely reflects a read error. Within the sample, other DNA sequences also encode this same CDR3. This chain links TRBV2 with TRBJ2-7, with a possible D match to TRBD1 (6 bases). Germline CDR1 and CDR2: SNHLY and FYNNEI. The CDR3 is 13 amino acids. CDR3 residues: CASSRGRSYEQYF. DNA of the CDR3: TGCGCCAGCAGCAGGGGTCGCTCCTACGAGCAGTACTTC.

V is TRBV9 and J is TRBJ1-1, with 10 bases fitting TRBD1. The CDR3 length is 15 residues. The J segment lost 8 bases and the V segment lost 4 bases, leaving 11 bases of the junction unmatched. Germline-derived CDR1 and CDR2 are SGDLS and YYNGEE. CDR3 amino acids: CASSPEGGTGVEAFF. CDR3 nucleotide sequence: TGTGCCAGCAGCCCAGAGGGGGGGACAGGGGTGGAAGCTTTCTTT.

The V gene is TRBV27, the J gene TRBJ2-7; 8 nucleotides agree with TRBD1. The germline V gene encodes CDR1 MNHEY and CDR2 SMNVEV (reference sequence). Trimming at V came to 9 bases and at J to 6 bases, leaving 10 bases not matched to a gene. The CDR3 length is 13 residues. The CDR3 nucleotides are TGTGCCAGTTCTGGACAGGGTCGAGGCGAGCAGTACTTC. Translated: CASSGQGRGEQYF.

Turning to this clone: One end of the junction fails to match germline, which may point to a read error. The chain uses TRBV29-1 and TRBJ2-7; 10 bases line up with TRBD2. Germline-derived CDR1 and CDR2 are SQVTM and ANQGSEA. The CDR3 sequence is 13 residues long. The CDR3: CSVGKRGGYGQYF. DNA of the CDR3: TGCAGCGTTGGCAAGCGGGGGGGCTACGGGCAGTACTTC.

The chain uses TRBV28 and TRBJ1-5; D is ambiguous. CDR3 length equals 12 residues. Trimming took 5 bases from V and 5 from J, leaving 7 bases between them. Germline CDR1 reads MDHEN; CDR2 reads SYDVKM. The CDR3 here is CASSAMYQPQHF. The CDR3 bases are TGTGCCAGCAGTGCGATGTATCAGCCCCAGCATTTT.

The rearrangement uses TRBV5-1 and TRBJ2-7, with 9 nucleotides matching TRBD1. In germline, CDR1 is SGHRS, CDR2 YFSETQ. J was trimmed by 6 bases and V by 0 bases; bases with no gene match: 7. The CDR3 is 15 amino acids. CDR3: CASSLAGDRAGEQYF. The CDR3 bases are TGCGCCAGCAGCTTGGCGGGGGACAGGGCAGGCGAGCAGTACTTC.

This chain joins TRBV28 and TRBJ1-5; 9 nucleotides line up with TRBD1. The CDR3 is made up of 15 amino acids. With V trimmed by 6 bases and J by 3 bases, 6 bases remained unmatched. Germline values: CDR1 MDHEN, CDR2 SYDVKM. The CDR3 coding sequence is TGTGCCAGCAGAGAAAACAGGGGGCTCAATCAGCCCCAGCATTTT. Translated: CASRENRGLNQPQHF.

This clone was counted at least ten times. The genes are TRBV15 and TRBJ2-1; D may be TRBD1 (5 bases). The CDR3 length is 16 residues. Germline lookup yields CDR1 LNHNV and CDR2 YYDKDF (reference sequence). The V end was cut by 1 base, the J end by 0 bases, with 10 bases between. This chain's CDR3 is CATSRVRTISYNEQFF. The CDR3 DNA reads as TGTGCCACCAGCAGAGTTAGGACAATCTCCTACAATGAGCAGTTCTTC.

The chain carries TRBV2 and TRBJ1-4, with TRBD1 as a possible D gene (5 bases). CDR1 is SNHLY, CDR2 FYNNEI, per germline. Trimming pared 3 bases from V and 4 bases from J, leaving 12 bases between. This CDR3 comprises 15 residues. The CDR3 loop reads CASSDQGGHNEKLFF. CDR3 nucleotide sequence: TGTGCCAGCAGTGATCAGGGAGGTCATAATGAAAAACTGTTTTTT. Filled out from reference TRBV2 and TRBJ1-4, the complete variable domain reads EPEVTQTPSHQVTQMGQEVILRCVPISNHLYFYWYRQILGQKVEFLVSFYNNEISEKSEIFDDQFSVERPDGSNFTLKIRSTKLEDSAMYFCASSDQGGHNEKLFFGSGTQLSVL.